The 23 T cell receptor beta chains below were found in one sample sequenced in a study of T cell changes during pregnancy in multiple sclerosis. Only in-frame clones appear in the TCRdb table, and some are missing; sequencing was by immunoSEQ multiplex PCR. The table lists 8,000 or so clones, approximately 90% of them singletons. This specimen was CD8+ T cells from peripheral blood mononuclear cells, taken in the first trimester of pregnancy. Receptors originate from a female donor in good health, enrolled as a control in a pregnancy study.

The chain combines TRBV28 with TRBJ2-3; D possibly corresponds to TRBD2 (5 bases). CDR3 length: 17 amino acids. CDR1 is MDHEN, CDR2 SYDVKM, per germline. The V gene lost 0 bases and the J gene lost 4 bases, with 17 bases spanning the gap. The CDR3 coding sequence is TGTGCCAGCAGTTTATGGTCGGCGGCGGCCGGGGCAGATACGCAGTATTTT. This sequence encodes CASSLWSAAAGADTQYF. Full variable domain (missing parts from reference TRBV28 and TRBJ2-3): DVKVTQSSRYLVKRTGEKVFLECVQDMDHENMFWYRQDPGLGLRLIYFSYDVKMKEKGDIPEGYSVSREKKERFSLILESASTNQTSMYLCASSLWSAAAGADTQYFGPGTRLTVL.

The chain links TRBV30 to TRBJ2-4; D possibly corresponds to TRBD1 (5 bases). This CDR3 is built from 16 residues. The germline V gene encodes CDR1 GTSNPN and CDR2 SVGIG (reference sequence). V was cut by 0 bases and J by 13 bases, with 25 bases left in between. CDR3 sequence (DNA): TGTGCCTGGAGTGTGTTCGCAGGGCCAATGGTGGCGTGGCAGTACTTC. It is translated as CAWSVFAGPMVAWQYF.

The rearrangement uses TRBV9 and TRBJ2-1; 11 bases are shared with TRBD2. This CDR3 contains 14 residues. V was pared by 3 bases and J by 7 bases, with 3 bases of the junction left unmatched. In germline, CDR1 is SGDLS, CDR2 YYNGEE. CDR3 amino acids: CASSDSGGANEQFF. Here the CDR3 DNA reads TGTGCCAGCAGCGATAGCGGGGGGGCTAATGAGCAGTTCTTC.

In this sample, this clone is medium-sized. This rearrangement joins TRBV6-4 to TRBJ1-5; D call uncertain. The V end lost 5 bases, the J end lost 3 bases, and 8 bases lay between the germline ends. The CDR3 is made up of 13 amino acids. Looked up from germline, CDR1 is MRHNA and CDR2 is SNTAGT. CDR3 nucleotides: TGTGCCAGCAGTAAGAGAAACAATCAGCCCCAGCATTTT. This sequence encodes CASSKRNNQPQHF.

This sequence joins TRBV19 and TRBJ2-7; perhaps TRBD2 as D (6 bases). Germline V gene sequence: CDR1 LNHDA, CDR2 SQIVND (reference sequence). The CDR3 is 15 amino acids. Trimming shortened V by 4 bases and J by 1 base, and 14 bases separated the two germline ends. CDR3 sequence: CASSRVEGMSYEQYF. For the CDR3, the DNA is TGTGCCAGTAGTAGGGTGGAGGGTATGTCCTACGAGCAGTACTTC.

The J gene is TRBJ2-1, the V gene TRBV21-1; TRBD2 is taken as the D call from the table, unchecked against the DNA. TRBV21-1 is described as a pseudogene. CDR3 length equals 14 residues. Written as DNA, the CDR3 is TGTGCCAGCAGCAAAGAGTTAGAGAACAATGAGCAGTTCTTC. Protein sequence: CASSKELENNEQFF.

The J gene is TRBJ2-2, the V gene TRBV19; TRBD1 is a possible D gene (6 bases). The germline V gene has CDR1 LNHDA and CDR2 SQIVND (reference sequence). This CDR3 comprises 15 residues. With 8 bases removed from V and 6 bases from J, the gap between germline ends came to 19 bases. CDR3 bases: TGTGCCAGTGCTCAGGACAGCCTGGGGTCCGGGGAGCTGTTTTTT. Translating gives CASAQDSLGSGELFF. The full variable domain, completed using reference TRBV19 and TRBJ2-2, is DGGITQSPKYLFRKEGQNVTLSCEQNLNHDAMYWYRQDPGQGLRLIYYSQIVNDFQKGDIAEGYSVSREKKESFPLTVTSAQKNPTAFYLCASAQDSLGSGELFFGEGSRLTVL.

The chain uses TRBV6-6 and TRBJ1-6, with 7 bases that match TRBD1. Germline V gives CDR1 MNHNY, CDR2 SVGAGI (reference sequence). The CDR3 runs 15 residues. V lost 4 bases and J lost 10; bases outside the gene matches: 10. The CDR3 is CASSSRQGLGSPLHF. The CDR3 nucleotides read TGTGCCAGCAGTTCCCGACAGGGTTTAGGGTCACCCCTCCACTTT.

The chain couples TRBV13 to TRBJ1-2, with 8 bases fitting TRBD1. V shed 6 bases, J shed 6 bases, and the junction held 12 bases outside the gene matches. CDR3 length equals 15 residues. In germline, CDR1 is PRHDT, CDR2 FYEKMQ (reference sequence). As DNA, the CDR3 is TGTGCCAGCAGGGGTGGGACAGGTCCTGGGAATGGCTACACCTTC. Residues: CASRGGTGPGNGYTF.

The rearrangement joins TRBV27 to TRBJ1-1, with D possibly being TRBD1 (6 bases). The V end lost 8 bases, the J end lost 1 base, and 14 bases lay between the germline ends. The CDR3 is made up of 14 amino acids. Germline CDR1 MNHEY, CDR2 SMNVEV (reference sequence). The CDR3 here is CASWAGATNTEAFF. CDR3 DNA sequence: TGTGCCAGCTGGGCGGGGGCGACGAACACTGAAGCTTTCTTT.

This clone has just one count. The V call is TRBV19, the J call TRBJ2-1; TRBD2 agrees at 9 bases. Looked up from germline, CDR1 is LNHDA and CDR2 is SQIVND (reference sequence). V dropped 2 bases and J dropped 7; count of bases not matched to a gene: 9. The CDR3 totals 16 residues. The CDR3 protein is CASSILAGPPGNEQFF. DNA of the CDR3: TGTGCCAGTAGTATACTAGCGGGACCCCCTGGGAATGAGCAGTTCTTC.

V gene TRBV20-1 combines with J gene TRBJ1-1; no definite D call. V was pared by 7 bases and J by 2 bases, with 8 bases between. The CDR3 is 11 residues long. Per germline, CDR1 DFQATT and CDR2 SNEGSKA (reference sequence). The CDR3 DNA reads as TGCAGTGAGACACTTAACACTGAAGCTTTCTTT. It yields the protein CSETLNTEAFF.

The gene calls are TRBV5-1 and TRBJ2-5, with D possibly TRBD2 on 6 matching bases. The J call could be wrong; TRBJ2-7 is a better fit for the DNA end. The germline gives CDR1 SGHRS, CDR2 YFSETQ. The CDR3 sequence is 16 residues long. The CDR3 nucleotides are TGCGCCAGCAGCTTGCGACCGACTAGTTATACCTACGAGCAGTACTTC. This codes for CASSLRPTSYTYEQYF.

The chain employs TRBV7-9 and TRBJ2-5, with 10 bases identical to TRBD1. CDR1 is SEHNR, CDR2 FQNEAQ, per germline (reference sequence). The CDR3 spans 15 residues. Trimming removed 6 bases from V and 5 bases from J; junction bases left unmatched: 9. The CDR3 protein is CASSPGTGDAETQYF. In DNA, the CDR3 is TGTGCCAGCAGTCCCGGGACAGGGGATGCCGAGACCCAGTACTTC.

V gene TRBV7-8 combines with J gene TRBJ1-5; 7 nucleotides align to TRBD1. The CDR3 is 15 residues long. In germline, CDR1 is SGHVS, CDR2 FQNEAQ. V lost 5 bases and J lost 0; bases outside the gene matches: 4. This CDR3 is CASSRDSHSNQPQHF. For the CDR3, the DNA is TGTGCCAGCAGCCGGGACAGCCATAGCAATCAGCCCCAGCATTTT. Full variable domain (rest looked up from reference TRBV7-8 and TRBJ1-5): GAGVSQSPRYKVAKRGQDVALRCDPISGHVSLFWYQQALGQGPEFLTYFQNEAQLDKSGLPSDRFFAERPEGSVSTLKIQRTQQEDSAVYLCASSRDSHSNQPQHFGDGTRLSIL.

The V gene is TRBV4-1, the J gene TRBJ2-7, with 8 positions matching TRBD1. Germline CDR1 reads MGHRA; CDR2 reads YSYEKL. J was trimmed by 4 bases and V by 0 bases; bases with no gene match: 5. There are 15 residues in the CDR3. CDR3 in amino acids: CASSQEQRTGYEQYF. The CDR3 nucleotides read TGCGCCAGCAGCCAAGAACAAAGGACAGGGTACGAGCAGTACTTC.

The J gene is TRBJ1-5, the V gene TRBV7-8, with 8 nucleotides matching TRBD1. The CDR3 is 15 residues long. The V segment lost 7 bases and the J segment 3 bases; nucleotides outside the gene matches: 8. Germline lookup yields CDR1 SGHVS and CDR2 FQNEAQ. CDR3: CASTSTQGVNQPQHF. Here the CDR3 DNA reads TGTGCCAGCACCTCGACACAGGGGGTCAATCAGCCCCAGCATTTT.

This clone was seen a few times. The V gene is TRBV6-4, the J gene TRBJ2-1, with 7 bases lining up with TRBD2. The CDR3 loop spans 15 amino acids. The germline V gene encodes CDR1 MRHNA and CDR2 SNTAGT. The V gene end was trimmed by 5 bases and the J gene end by 3 bases; junction bases not matched to a gene: 7. CDR3 region: CASSPLAEGYNEQFF. The CDR3 coding sequence is TGTGCCAGCAGTCCCCTAGCGGAAGGCTACAATGAGCAGTTCTTC.

J is TRBJ2-7 and V is TRBV28; possible D gene TRBD1, 6 bases. Deletions cut 4 bases from V and 4 bases from J, with 11 bases between. The CDR3 is made up of 13 amino acids. CDR1 and CDR2 (germline): MDHEN, SYDVKM. CDR3 sequence: CASSYQQGYEQYF. CDR3 DNA: TGTGCCAGCAGTTATCAACAGGGATACGAGCAGTACTTC. Based on the CDR3 plus reference TRBV28 and TRBJ2-7, the full variable domain is DVKVTQSSRYLVKRTGEKVFLECVQDMDHENMFWYRQDPGLGLRLIYFSYDVKMKEKGDIPEGYSVSREKKERFSLILESASTNQTSMYLCASSYQQGYEQYFGPGTRLTVT.

The chain employs TRBV6-4 and TRBJ2-1; 7 bases agree with TRBD2. Trimming removed 0 bases from V and 5 bases from J; junction bases left unmatched: 4. Germline V CDR1 and CDR2: MRHNA, SNTAGT. The CDR3 covers 15 residues. This CDR3 reads CASSDSQRDHNEQFF. The CDR3 region has the DNA TGTGCCAGCAGTGACTCTCAGCGGGACCACAATGAGCAGTTCTTC.

The V and J genes are TRBV7-9 and TRBJ2-3, with D possibly TRBD2 on 5 matching bases. The CDR3 contains 16 residues. V was shortened by 0 bases and J by 2 bases, with 12 bases between the two germline ends. CDR1 is SEHNR, CDR2 FQNEAQ, per germline (reference sequence). The CDR3 coding sequence is TGTGCCAGCAGCTTAGCCGTCGGGGTATCCACAGATACGCAGTATTTT. It is translated as CASSLAVGVSTDTQYF.

The V and J genes are TRBV10-3 and TRBJ1-1, with a tentative D call TRBD1 (5 bases). There are 13 residues in the CDR3. Germline loops: CDR1 ENHRY, CDR2 SYGVKD. V was shortened by 3 bases and J by 7 bases, with 12 bases between the two germline ends. The CDR3 sequence: CAISDGGTNEAFF. The CDR3 coding sequence is TGTGCCATCAGTGATGGAGGGACCAATGAAGCTTTCTTT.

The chain links TRBV27 to TRBJ2-1; 10 positions match TRBD1. The J segment lost 5 bases and the V segment lost 5 bases, leaving 6 bases of the junction unmatched. CDR3 length: 15 residues. Germline loops: CDR1 MNHEY, CDR2 SMNVEV (reference sequence). CDR3 nucleotides: TGTGCCAGCAGTAAGTGGGACAGGGGAAACAATGAGCAGTTCTTC. It yields the protein CASSKWDRGNNEQFF.